Below are 24 T cell receptor beta chains sequenced from a single sample in a study of CD8+CD57+ T cells in acquired aplastic anemia. Researchers used genomic DNA as the template to profile TCR beta VDJ and CDR3. TCRdb fed the reads into MiXCR, producing one record per CDR3 protein. The sample yields some 410,000 distinct CDR3 sequences, around 72% seen once. The sequencing sample was made of sorted CD4+, CD8+, or CD8+CD57+ T cells (not recorded which) from PBMCs. These receptors were taken from a human donor in good health, serving as a control.

There are many counts of this clonotype. The rearrangement uses TRBV20-1 and TRBJ1-2; no clear D gene. CDR1 is DFQATT and CDR2 is SNEGSKA in the germline V gene (reference sequence). The CDR3 runs 13 residues. The ends were cut back, 4 bases at V and 7 bases at J, with 16 bases in the middle. The CDR3 is CSATPGSESGYTF. The CDR3 nucleotides are TGCAGTGCTACCCCGGGCAGTGAAAGTGGCTACACCTTC.

This clonotype has ten or more counts. The genes are TRBV30 and TRBJ1-2, with a possible D match to TRBD1 (5 bases). CDR3 length: 13 amino acids. The V and J ends lost 1 base and 5 bases respectively, with 11 bases between them. Germline assignment: CDR1 GTSNPN and CDR2 SVGIG (reference sequence). The CDR3 region is CAWSATGGYGYTF. The CDR3, as DNA: TGTGCCTGGAGTGCCACCGGGGGGTATGGCTACACCTTC.

The CDR3 DNA follows: TGTGCCAGCAGCTTAGAGGGGGGCGTTGGAACAGATACGCAGTATTTT. This translates into CASSLEGGVGTDTQYF. This chain connects TRBV7-2 to TRBJ2-3; D may be TRBD1 or TRBD2 (6 bases each). V gave up 1 base and J gave up 3 bases, with 14 bases separating them. The CDR3 is made up of 16 amino acids. Germline values: CDR1 SGHTA, CDR2 FQGNSA.

This clonotype was recorded only once. The chain recombines TRBV12-3 or TRBV12-4 with TRBJ1-6; possible D gene TRBD1, 5 bases. Trimming took 6 bases from V and 11 from J, leaving 17 bases between them. This CDR3 is 14 amino acids long. The CDR3 sequence: CASSFKDTDTPLHF. The CDR3 nucleotides read TGTGCCAGCAGCTTTAAGGACACGGATACACCCCTCCACTTT.

J is TRBJ1-2 and V is TRBV5-8, with 11 bases fitting TRBD1. The CDR3 totals 14 residues. The germline CDR1 and CDR2 sequences are SGHTS and YDEGEE. With 4 bases clipped from V and 7 bases from J, the junction kept 6 bases outside the gene matches. CDR3 bases: TGTGCCAGCAGCCCGGACAGGGGGCAACTTGGCTACACCTTC. This sequence encodes CASSPDRGQLGYTF.

This clonotype has a count of ten or more. The genes are TRBV19 and TRBJ2-3, with 11 bases that match TRBD2. This CDR3 comprises 17 residues. Germline trimming cut 5 bases from V and 1 base from J; bases unmatched to any gene: 8. Germline V gene lookup returns CDR1 LNHDA and CDR2 SQIVND (reference sequence). This CDR3 is CASSPNSGGAGTDTQYF. The CDR3 region has the DNA TGTGCCAGTAGTCCGAATAGCGGGGGGGCGGGCACAGATACGCAGTATTTT.

In the case of this clonotype: Lacking the conserved final phenylalanine or tryptophan, this CDR3 likely reflects a read error. No DNA is shown, since the ends of the CDR3 on it are uncertain; the CDR3 is the one TCRdb lists. V gene TRBV7-2 combines with J gene TRBJ2-7; the table calls TRBD2, which could not be checked here. The CDR3 region is 12 residues in length, termini included. The germline V gene has CDR1 SGHTA and CDR2 FQGNSA. CDR3 sequence reads: CASSQRLAGQYD.

This chain links TRBV10-1 with TRBJ1-1; D gene ambiguous. V was clipped by 6 bases and J by 14 bases, with 25 bases between them. Germline V CDR1 and CDR2: WNHNN, SYGVQD (reference sequence). The CDR3 totals 14 residues. CDR3 nucleotides: TGCGCCAGCAGCCGGACGCGGCTCACCGCTGAGCTGTTCTTT. It codes for CASSRTRLTAELFF.

This clonotype has only one observation. CDR3 nucleotides: TGCGCCAGCAGCTGGGGACAGGGGGCGAACGGCTACACCTTC. This gives the protein CASSWGQGANGYTF. The V gene is TRBV5-1, the J gene TRBJ1-2; 12 nucleotides agree with TRBD1. J was trimmed by 8 bases and V by 3 bases; bases with no gene match: 5. Germline CDR1 reads SGHRS; CDR2 reads YFSETQ. The CDR3 covers 14 residues.

The rearrangement links TRBV7-2 to TRBJ2-7, with TRBD2 identical over 7 bases. The CDR3 consists of 16 residues. V shed 4 bases, J shed 2 bases, and the junction held 11 bases outside the gene matches. In germline, CDR1 is SGHTA, CDR2 FQGNSA. The CDR3: CASSSQGGDNPYEQYF. For the CDR3, the DNA is TGTGCCAGCAGCTCCCAGGGAGGGGATAACCCCTACGAGCAGTACTTC.

This clonotype has just one count. The chain has TRBV20-1 and TRBJ1-1; D is ambiguous. There are 14 residues in the CDR3. Germline CDR1 reads DFQATT; CDR2 reads SNEGSKA (reference sequence). The CDR3 is CSVGENSGGAEAFF. The CDR3 DNA reads TGCAGCGTTGGAGAGAACTCTGGAGGCGCTGAAGCTTTCTTT.

The chain uses TRBV7-2 and TRBJ2-7, with TRBD1 matching 9 bases. The CDR3 runs to 16 residues. From germline, CDR1 is SGHTA and CDR2 FQGNSA. Germline trimming cut 6 bases from V and 1 base from J; bases unmatched to any gene: 10. The CDR3 region is CASRKKQGAGSYEQYF. In nucleotides, the CDR3 is TGTGCCAGCAGGAAAAAACAGGGGGCGGGGTCCTACGAGCAGTACTTC.

As for this clonotype: Sequence at one end of the junction differs from germline and may be a read error. The chain couples TRBV7-9 to TRBJ1-4, with D unclear. The CDR3 has 16 amino acids. CDR1 and CDR2 from the germline V gene are SEHNR and FQNEAQ (reference sequence). Written as DNA, the CDR3 is TGCGCCAGCAGCCTCCCTAGCGGCTCTACTAATGAAAAACTGTTTTTT. Translation: CASSLPSGSTNEKLFF. Full variable domain (outside the CDR3, taken from reference TRBV7-9 and TRBJ1-4): DTGVSQNPRHKITKRGQNVTFRCDPISEHNRLYWYRQTLGQGPEFLTYFQNEAQLEKSRLLSDRFSAERPKGSFSTLEIQRTEQGDSAMYLCASSLPSGSTNEKLFFGSGTQLSVL.

This clonotype was seen repeatedly, ten times or more. This CDR3 is CASSPTARMNTEAFF. The CDR3 region has the DNA TGTGCCAGCAGCCCCACCGCCAGAATGAACACTGAAGCTTTCTTT. V gene TRBV5-5 combines with J gene TRBJ1-1, with D uncertain. V lost 4 bases, J lost 0 bases, and 13 bases lay in between. Germline V gene data show CDR1 as SGHKS and CDR2 as YYEKEE (reference sequence). CDR3 length equals 15 residues. The entire variable domain, with the rest obtained from reference TRBV5-5 and TRBJ1-1, is as follows: DAGVTQSPTHLIKTRGQQVTLRCSPISGHKSVSWYQQVLGQGPQFIFQYYEKEERGRGNFPDRFSARQFPNYSSELNVNALLLGDSALYLCASSPTARMNTEAFFGQGTRLTVV.

The sample holds a few counts of this clonotype. The rearrangement links TRBV19 to TRBJ1-1; the D is unclear. With 5 bases removed from V and 0 bases from J, the gap between germline ends came to 13 bases. Germline loops: CDR1 LNHDA, CDR2 SQIVND (reference sequence). This CDR3 has 15 amino acids. The CDR3 here is CASSLLGVMNTEAFF. The CDR3 nucleotides are TGTGCCAGTAGTCTGTTGGGAGTCATGAACACTGAAGCTTTCTTT.

J is TRBJ1-6 and V is TRBV20-1; D gene ambiguous. Germline CDR1 reads DFQATT; CDR2 reads SNEGSKA (reference sequence). CDR3 length equals 14 residues. The V end was cut by 2 bases, the J end by 11 bases, with 16 bases between. Written as DNA, the CDR3 is TGCAGTGCTAGAACACTAGTCTCGGATACACCCCTCCACTTT. Residues: CSARTLVSDTPLHF.

CDR3: CASRFQGLSDTYCYTF. The CDR3 region has the DNA TGTGCCAGCAGATTCCAGGGGCTGAGCGATACGTATTGCTACACCTTC. The V gene is TRBV9, the J gene TRBJ1-2; perhaps TRBD1 as D (6 bases). The CDR3 is 16 residues long. Trimming took 5 bases from V and 9 from J, leaving 26 bases between them. CDR1 and CDR2 (germline): SGDLS, YYNGEE.

The chain carries TRBV14 and TRBJ2-3, with D perhaps matching TRBD2 (7 bases). V was cut by 2 bases and J by 2 bases, with 11 bases left in between. The V gene's germline CDR1 is SGHDN and CDR2 FVKESK. The CDR3 has 15 amino acids. CDR3 sequence: CASSQRGGNTDTQYF. In DNA form, the CDR3 reads TGTGCCAGCAGCCAAAGGGGGGGTAACACAGATACGCAGTATTTT.

The J gene is TRBJ2-1, the V gene TRBV7-4; D is uncertain. Germline-derived CDR1 and CDR2 are SGHVT and SQSDAQ. Trimming left V 2 bases short and J 9 bases short, with 14 bases between. The CDR3 length is 14 residues. CDR3 protein: CASSLRASSTEQFF. CDR3 bases: TGTGCCAGCAGCTTACGGGCCTCCTCGACTGAGCAGTTCTTC.

Concerning this clonotype: A read error is possible here, since a much larger clone lies one base away. CDR3 residues: CASSIGEGETQYF. DNA of the CDR3: TGTGCCAGTAGTATCGGGGAGGGTGAGACCCAGTACTTC. The chain employs TRBV19 and TRBJ2-5, with TRBD2 matching over 7 bases. V lost 3 bases and J lost 5; bases outside the gene matches: 3. This CDR3 region has 13 residues. CDR1 and CDR2 (germline): LNHDA, SQIVND (reference sequence).

This clonotype appeared a few times. This rearrangement joins TRBV7-2 to TRBJ1-1; D gene unclear. From germline, CDR1 is SGHTA and CDR2 FQGNSA. Trimming removed 1 base at V and 1 base at J, with 4 bases between. The length of the CDR3 is 13 residues. CDR3 DNA sequence: TGTGCCAGCAGCTTAGGGTGGAACACTGAAGCTTTCTTT. Its protein is CASSLGWNTEAFF.

V is TRBV10-2 and J is TRBJ2-2; D gene ambiguous. This CDR3 is 12 amino acids long. Germline loops: CDR1 WSHSY, CDR2 SAAADI. The V and J ends lost 7 bases and 3 bases respectively, with 6 bases between them. The CDR3 here is CASMDDTGELFF. CDR3 in DNA: TGCGCCAGCATGGACGACACCGGGGAGCTGTTTTTT.

With respect to this clonotype: Just one base apart from a much larger clone, this may be a read error. CDR3 amino acids: CASSLEAAHEQSF. CDR3 in DNA: TGCGCCAGCAGCTTGGAGGCAGCCCATGAGCAGTCCTTC. The V and J genes are TRBV5-1 and TRBJ2-1; D is unresolved. The CDR3 has 13 amino acids. Germline assignment: CDR1 SGHRS and CDR2 YFSETQ.

J is TRBJ2-7 and V is TRBV7-2, with a possible D match to TRBD1 (6 bases). The CDR3 is 15 residues long. The V gene's germline CDR1 is SGHTA and CDR2 FQGNSA. The V end lost 5 bases, the J end lost 0 bases, and 14 bases lay between the germline ends. Here the CDR3 DNA reads TGTGCCAGCAGCGCCAAGACAGGAAACTCCTACGAGCAGTACTTC. Its protein is CASSAKTGNSYEQYF.